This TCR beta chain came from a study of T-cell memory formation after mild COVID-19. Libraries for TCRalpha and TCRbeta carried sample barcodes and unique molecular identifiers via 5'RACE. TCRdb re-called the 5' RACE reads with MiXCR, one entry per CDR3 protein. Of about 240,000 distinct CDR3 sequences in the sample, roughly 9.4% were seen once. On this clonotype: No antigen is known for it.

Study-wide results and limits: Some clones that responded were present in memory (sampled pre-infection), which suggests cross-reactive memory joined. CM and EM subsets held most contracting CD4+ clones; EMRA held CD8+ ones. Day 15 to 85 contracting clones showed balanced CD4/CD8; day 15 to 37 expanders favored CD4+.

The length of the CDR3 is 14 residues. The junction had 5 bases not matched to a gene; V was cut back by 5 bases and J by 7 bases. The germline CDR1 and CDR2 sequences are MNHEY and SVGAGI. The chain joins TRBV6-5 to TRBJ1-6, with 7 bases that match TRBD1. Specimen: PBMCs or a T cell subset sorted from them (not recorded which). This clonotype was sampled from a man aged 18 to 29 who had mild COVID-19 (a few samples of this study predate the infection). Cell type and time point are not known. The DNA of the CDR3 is TGTGCCAGCAGTGACCGGGACAGCAATTCACCCCTCCACTTT. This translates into CASSDRDSNSPLHF.